This note documents a single T cell receptor (beta chain) sequence. The target antigen is unknown. CDR3 length: 14 residues. V lost 4 bases and J 4 bases, leaving 13 bases between the germline ends. Germline CDR1 SQVTM, CDR2 ANQGSEA. Method: immunoSEQ multiplex PCR; TCRdb's copy keeps in-frame clones and lacks some. The sample holds around 49,000 clones, around 70% seen once. The data belong to a study of vaccination effects on CD4 cells after COVID-19. Following 10 days of culture, CD4+ T cells were isolated. The vaccine given was either BNT162b2 or mRNA-1273, in two doses. The sample was CD4+ T cells from PBMCs cultured without peptide, taken after COVID-19 vaccination. V is TRBV29-1 and J is TRBJ2-2; a possible D gene is TRBD2 (6 bases). This TCR was sampled from a human donor who received a COVID-19 vaccine. The DNA of the CDR3 is TGCAGCGTTGGCTCGGGAGCGGGCACCGGGGAGCTGTTTTTT. It translates to CSVGSGAGTGELFF.